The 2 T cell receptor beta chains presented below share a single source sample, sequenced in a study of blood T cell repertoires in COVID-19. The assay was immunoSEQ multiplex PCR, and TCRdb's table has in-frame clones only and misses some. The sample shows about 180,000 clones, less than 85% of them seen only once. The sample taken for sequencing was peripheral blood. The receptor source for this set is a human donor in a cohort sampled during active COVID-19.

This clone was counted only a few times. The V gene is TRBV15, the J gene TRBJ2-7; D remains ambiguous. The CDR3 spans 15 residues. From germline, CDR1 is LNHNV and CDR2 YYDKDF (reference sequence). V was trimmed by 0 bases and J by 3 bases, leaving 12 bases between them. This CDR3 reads CATSRDLQDVYEQYF. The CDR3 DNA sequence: TGTGCCACCAGCAGAGATCTTCAGGATGTCTACGAGCAGTACTTC. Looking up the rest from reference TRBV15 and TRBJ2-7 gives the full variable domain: DAMVIQNPRYQVTQFGKPVTLSCSQTLNHNVMYWYQQKSSQAPKLLFHYYDKDFNNEADTPDNFQSRRPNTSFCFLDIRSPGLGDTAMYLCATSRDLQDVYEQYFGPGTRLTVT.

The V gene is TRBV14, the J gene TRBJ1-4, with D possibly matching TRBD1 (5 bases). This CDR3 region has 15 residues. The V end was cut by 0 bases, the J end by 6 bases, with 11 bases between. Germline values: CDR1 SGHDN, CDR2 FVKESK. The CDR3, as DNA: TGTGCCAGCAGCCAAGACCTTGGGGACTATGAAAAACTGTTTTTT. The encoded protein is CASSQDLGDYEKLFF.